The clone carrying this TCR beta chain was picked up a small number of times. Its antigen is as yet unknown. The germline V and J ends were trimmed by 3 bases and 9 bases, with 11 bases remaining between them. The CDR3 is 13 amino acids. This entry is derived from a study of vaccination and CD4 T cells after COVID-19. Across the whole study: The study drew post-COVID samples a median approximately 100 days after diagnosis (range 35 to 161).

Sequencing of cultured CD4+ T cell DNA used the Oncomine TCR Beta short-read assay. One entry per CDR3 protein, called by TCRdb with MiXCR from the PCR reads. Of fewer than 20,000 distinct CDR3 sequences listed, less than 50% were seen once; the top ten hold under 9%. Treatment noted: approximately 9-day PBMC culture with coronavirus spike peptide pools or control peptides (ViraFEST assay). The chain employs TRBV12-3 or TRBV12-4 and TRBJ2-2, with D hard to call. The sample comprised CD4+ T cells from blood, cultured in vitro. The TCR sequence derives from a human donor who had recovered from COVID-19. CDR3 sequence reads: CASSFQFLRELFF. CDR3 nucleotide sequence: TGTGCCAGCAGTTTCCAATTCCTCCGGGAGCTGTTTTTT.